These 19 T cell receptor beta chains originate from one sample sequenced in a study of shared clonotypes between healthy human individuals. The protocol was immunoSEQ multiplex PCR, while the TCRdb copy is restricted to in-frame clones and leaves out a portion. This sample yields 520,000 or so clones, of which 79% are seen a single time; under 15% belongs to the top ten. The sequencing sample was made of PBMCs. The receptors here all came from a woman between 40 and 55 years old in good health. Some clones in this sample may be carry-over from other donors' samples.

This chain connects TRBV5-1 to TRBJ2-7; D is unclear. Trimming removed 4 bases at V and 2 bases at J, with 10 bases between. Germline V gene lookup returns CDR1 SGHRS and CDR2 YFSETQ. CDR3 length: 13 residues. In DNA, the CDR3 is TGCGCCAGCAGCCCCGGATATACCTACGAGCAGTACTTC. Protein sequence: CASSPGYTYEQYF.

V gene TRBV28 combines with J gene TRBJ2-1; D ambiguous. The CDR3 is 12 residues long. Deletions cut 6 bases from V and 15 bases from J, with 18 bases between. From germline, CDR1 is MDHEN and CDR2 SYDVKM. CDR3 DNA sequence: TGTGCCAGCAGAAACTTGGGTGGGCCGCGGTTCTTC. As protein: CASRNLGGPRFF.

Points on this clone: This may be a read error: a much more frequent sequence differs by one nucleotide. J is TRBJ2-3 and V is TRBV4-2, with D hard to call. The length of the CDR3 is 11 residues. V was cut by 5 bases and J by 5 bases, with 5 bases left in between. Germline loops: CDR1 LGHNA, CDR2 YNFKEQ. CDR3 bases: TGTGCCAGCAGCGTTGGAGATACGCAGTATTTT. Its translation is CASSVGDTQYF.

The chain couples TRBV28 to TRBJ1-1; possible D gene TRBD1, 6 bases. The germline V and J ends were trimmed by 6 bases and 3 bases, with 17 bases remaining between them. This CDR3 is 15 amino acids long. In germline, CDR1 is MDHEN, CDR2 SYDVKM. CDR3 sequence: CASRVTGGQDTEAFF. CDR3 DNA sequence: TGTGCCAGCAGGGTCACTGGGGGGCAGGACACTGAAGCTTTCTTT.

The chain joins TRBV13 to TRBJ2-7; D perhaps matches TRBD1 (5 bases). The ends were cut back, 4 bases at V and 0 bases at J, with 10 bases in the middle. There are 14 residues in the CDR3. Germline V gives CDR1 PRHDT, CDR2 FYEKMQ (reference sequence). The CDR3 coding sequence is TGTGCCAGCAGCTCGACAGCGTCCTCCTACGAGCAGTACTTC. Its translation: CASSSTASSYEQYF. The variable domain in full, with the rest retrieved from reference TRBV13 and TRBJ2-7, is AAGVIQSPRHLIKEKRETATLKCYPIPRHDTVYWYQQGPGQDPQFLISFYEKMQSDKGSIPDRFSAQQFSDYHSELNMSSLELGDSALYFCASSSTASSYEQYFGPGTRLTVT.

The rearrangement uses TRBV6-6 and TRBJ1-5; D remains unclear. The ends were cut back, 5 bases at V and 3 bases at J, with 8 bases in the middle. The CDR3 runs to 13 residues. Germline lookup yields CDR1 MNHNY and CDR2 SVGAGI (reference sequence). The CDR3 DNA reads as TGTGCCAGCAGTGGCGACGCCAATCAGCCCCAGCATTTT. The encoded protein is CASSGDANQPQHF.

This chain connects TRBV4-2 to TRBJ2-1; D unclear. V was cut by 3 bases and J by 9 bases, with 15 bases left in between. There are 14 residues in the CDR3. CDR1 is LGHNA and CDR2 is YNFKEQ in the germline V gene. The CDR3 reads CASSQFPDLGEQFF. The CDR3 coding sequence is TGTGCCAGCAGCCAGTTTCCCGACTTGGGTGAGCAGTTCTTC.

The V gene is TRBV7-3, the J gene TRBJ2-6, with D perhaps matching TRBD1 or TRBD2 (6 bases each). The V end lost 5 bases, the J end lost 1 base, and 27 bases lay between the germline ends. The CDR3 is 21 residues long. CDR1 SGHTA and CDR2 FQGTGA come from the germline V gene. The CDR3 region has the DNA TGTGCCAGCAGCCTTACAGGGTGGAGGGACCCTTTCCGGTCTGGGGCCAACGTCCTGACTTTC. Amino acids: CASSLTGWRDPFRSGANVLTF.

J is TRBJ2-3 and V is TRBV7-8, with 11 positions matching TRBD2. V dropped 5 bases and J dropped 5; count of bases not matched to a gene: 6. CDR1 is SGHVS, CDR2 FQNEAQ, per germline. The CDR3 has 15 residues. CDR3 in amino acids: CASSGPGTSGDTQYF. CDR3 bases: TGTGCCAGCAGCGGCCCCGGGACTAGCGGAGATACGCAGTATTTT.

This clone was seen more than once but under ten times. The chain's CDR3 is CASSLTGTTDGYTF. CDR3 coding DNA: TGTGCCAGCAGCTTAACCGGGACTACGGATGGCTACACCTTC. The rearrangement uses TRBV7-6 and TRBJ1-2, with a possible D match to TRBD1 (5 bases). The germline CDR1 and CDR2 sequences are SGHVS and FNYEAQ. This CDR3 has 14 amino acids. Between the trimmed V and J ends, which lost 2 bases and 6 bases, there was a span of 13 bases.

V gene TRBV7-9 combines with J gene TRBJ2-5; 8 bases agree with TRBD2. V lost 3 bases, J lost 1 base, and 4 bases stayed unmatched. This CDR3 contains 15 residues. Germline CDR1 reads SEHNR; CDR2 reads FQNEAQ (reference sequence). DNA of the CDR3: TGTGCCAGCAGCTTTTTCGGGACTAGCCAAGAGACCCAGTACTTC. It codes for CASSFFGTSQETQYF. Together with reference TRBV7-9 and TRBJ2-5, the CDR3 gives the full variable domain: DTGVSQNPRHKITKRGQNVTFRCDPISEHNRLYWYRQTLGQGPEFLTYFQNEAQLEKSRLLSDRFSAERPKGSFSTLEIQRTEQGDSAMYLCASSFFGTSQETQYFGPGTRLLVL.

The chain employs TRBV28 and TRBJ2-7; the match to TRBD1 covers 9 bases. V was clipped by 8 bases and J by 5 bases; unmatched bases: 10. Germline-derived CDR1 and CDR2 are MDHEN and SYDVKM. CDR3 length equals 14 residues. The CDR3 sequence is CASANGQGKHEQYF. The CDR3 DNA is TGTGCCAGCGCCAACGGACAGGGGAAGCACGAGCAGTACTTC. The full variable domain, its missing parts supplied by reference TRBV28 and TRBJ2-7, is DVKVTQSSRYLVKRTGEKVFLECVQDMDHENMFWYRQDPGLGLRLIYFSYDVKMKEKGDIPEGYSVSREKKERFSLILESASTNQTSMYLCASANGQGKHEQYFGPGTRLTVT.

The CDR3 DNA reads TGTGCCACCAGCAGAGTTATCGGCTACGAGCAGTACTTC. It codes for CATSRVIGYEQYF. This chain joins TRBV15 and TRBJ2-7, with no clear D. Germline V lookup: CDR1 LNHNV, CDR2 YYDKDF (reference sequence). The CDR3 sequence is 13 residues long. The V and J ends lost 1 base and 3 bases respectively, with 7 bases between them.

The chain recombines TRBV7-2 with TRBJ2-1, with no clear D. The V gene's germline CDR1 is SGHTA and CDR2 FQGNSA. With 5 bases removed from V and 0 bases from J, the gap between germline ends came to 11 bases. This CDR3 spans 15 amino acids. CDR3 DNA sequence: TGTGCCAGCAGCCCGCAAGTTAGCTCCTACAATGAGCAGTTCTTC. This sequence encodes CASSPQVSSYNEQFF.

The chain is built from TRBV5-5 and TRBJ1-1; possible D gene TRBD1, 5 bases. V lost 1 base to trimming and J lost 3 bases, with 16 bases between them. Germline-derived CDR1 and CDR2 are SGHKS and YYEKEE (reference sequence). The CDR3 loop spans 16 amino acids. The CDR3 loop reads CASSLLIQGGDTEAFF. As DNA, the CDR3 is TGTGCCAGCAGCTTGTTAATTCAGGGTGGGGACACTGAAGCTTTCTTT.

This clone was picked up a small number of times. The chain joins TRBV29-1 to TRBJ1-1; 7 nucleotides agree with TRBD1. The CDR3 contains 13 residues. The germline V gene encodes CDR1 SQVTM and CDR2 ANQGSEA. V shed 5 bases, J shed 0 bases, and the junction held 3 bases outside the gene matches. The CDR3 loop reads CSVRTGMNTEAFF. In nucleotides, the CDR3 is TGCAGCGTTCGGACAGGCATGAACACTGAAGCTTTCTTT.

This clone has a handful of counts. V is TRBV7-2 and J is TRBJ2-3; TRBD2 matches 8 bases. V was clipped by 1 base and J by 3 bases; unmatched bases: 6. The CDR3 has 16 residues. Germline CDR1 and CDR2: SGHTA and FQGNSA. The CDR3 DNA is TGTGCCAGCAGCTTAGATCCAGCGGGAGTGACAGATACGCAGTATTTT. It encodes CASSLDPAGVTDTQYF.

This clone was detected only a few times. At one end the junction does not follow the germline gene, possibly because of a read error. This chain links TRBV7-7 with TRBJ2-2; TRBD2 aligns across 9 bases. This CDR3 spans 17 amino acids. Per the germline V gene, CDR1 is SSHAT and CDR2 is FNYEAQ (reference sequence). CDR3 amino acids: CASSLVGSGSVTGELFF. CDR3 DNA sequence: TGTGCTAGCAGCTTAGTGGGTAGCGGGAGCGTCACCGGGGAGCTGTTTTTT.

V and J are TRBV6-6 and TRBJ1-3; D perhaps matches TRBD1 (6 bases). CDR1 MNHNY and CDR2 SVGAGI come from the germline V gene (reference sequence). The CDR3 has 14 amino acids. V lost 7 bases to trimming and J lost 2 bases, with 12 bases between them. Here the CDR3 reads CASTQGLPGNTIYF. The DNA of the CDR3 is TGTGCCAGCACACAGGGTCTACCTGGAAACACCATATATTTT.